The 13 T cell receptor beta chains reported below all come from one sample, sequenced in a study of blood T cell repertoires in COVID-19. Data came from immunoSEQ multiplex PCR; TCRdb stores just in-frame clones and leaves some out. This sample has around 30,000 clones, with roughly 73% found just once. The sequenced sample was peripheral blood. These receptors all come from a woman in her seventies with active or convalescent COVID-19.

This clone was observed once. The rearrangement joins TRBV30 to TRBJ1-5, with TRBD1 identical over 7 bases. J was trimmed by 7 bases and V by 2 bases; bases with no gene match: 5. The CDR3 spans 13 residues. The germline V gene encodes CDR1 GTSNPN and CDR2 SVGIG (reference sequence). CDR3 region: CAWSSRGNQPQHF. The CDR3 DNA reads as TGTGCCTGGAGTTCCAGGGGGAACCAGCCCCAGCATTTT.

The CDR3 spells CASSRGDRTYEQYF. The CDR3 DNA reads TGTGCCAGCAGCAGAGGGGACAGAACCTACGAGCAGTACTTC. The V call is TRBV7-2, the J call TRBJ2-7; 7 bases agree with TRBD1. The length of the CDR3 is 14 residues. Per the germline V gene, CDR1 is SGHTA and CDR2 is FQGNSA. With V trimmed by 5 bases and J by 2 bases, 6 bases remained unmatched.

The CDR3 reads CAIRDKAYEQYF. The CDR3, as DNA: TGTGCCATCAGGGACAAGGCCTACGAGCAGTACTTC. V is TRBV10-3 and J is TRBJ2-7; D possibly corresponds to TRBD1 (5 bases). In germline, CDR1 is ENHRY, CDR2 SYGVKD. The length of the CDR3 is 12 residues. V shed 6 bases and J shed 2 bases, with 8 bases lying between them.

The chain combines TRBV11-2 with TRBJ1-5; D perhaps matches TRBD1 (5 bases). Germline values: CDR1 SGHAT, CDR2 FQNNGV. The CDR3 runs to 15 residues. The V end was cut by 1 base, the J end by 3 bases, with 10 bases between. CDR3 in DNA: TGTGCCAGCAGCTTAGCACCAGGGTACAATCAGCCCCAGCATTTT. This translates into CASSLAPGYNQPQHF.

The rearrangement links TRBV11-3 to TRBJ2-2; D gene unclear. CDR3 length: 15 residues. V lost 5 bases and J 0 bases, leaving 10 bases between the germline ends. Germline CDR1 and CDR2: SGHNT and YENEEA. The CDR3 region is CASSPQFTNTGELFF. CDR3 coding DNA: TGTGCCAGCAGCCCCCAGTTCACGAACACCGGGGAGCTGTTTTTT.

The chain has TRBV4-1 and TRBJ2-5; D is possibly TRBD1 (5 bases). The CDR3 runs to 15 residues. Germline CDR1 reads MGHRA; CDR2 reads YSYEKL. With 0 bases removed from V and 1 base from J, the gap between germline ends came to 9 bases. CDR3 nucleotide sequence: TGCGCCAGCAGCCAAGAAGGGGCACTCCAAGAGACCCAGTACTTC. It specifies CASSQEGALQETQYF.

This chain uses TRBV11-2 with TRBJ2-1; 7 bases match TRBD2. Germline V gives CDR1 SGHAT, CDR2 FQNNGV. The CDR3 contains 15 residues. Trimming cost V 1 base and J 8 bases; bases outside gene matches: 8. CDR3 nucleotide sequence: TGTGCCAGCAGCTTAGGACTAGCCACGAGCCATGAGCAGTTCTTC. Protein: CASSLGLATSHEQFF.

In DNA form, the CDR3 reads TGCGCCAGCAGCCAAGATCTTAGGGGGGGGAGCACAGATACGCAGTATTTT. Amino acids: CASSQDLRGGSTDTQYF. The chain recombines TRBV4-3 with TRBJ2-3; D possibly corresponds to TRBD2 (7 bases). Looked up from germline, CDR1 is LGHNA and CDR2 is YSLEER. CDR3 length equals 17 residues. The V end was cut by 0 bases, the J end by 0 bases, with 13 bases between.

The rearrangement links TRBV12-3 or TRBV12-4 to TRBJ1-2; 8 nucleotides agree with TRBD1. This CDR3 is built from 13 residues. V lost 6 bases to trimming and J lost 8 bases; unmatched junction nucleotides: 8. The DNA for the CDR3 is TGTGCCAGCAGCACGAGACAGGGGAGCGGCTACACCTTC. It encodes CASSTRQGSGYTF.

This CDR3 is CATSRRRPGGEITDTQYF. The DNA of the CDR3 is TGTGCCACCAGCAGAAGACGCCCCGGAGGGGAGATCACAGATACGCAGTATTTT. V gene TRBV15 combines with J gene TRBJ2-3; TRBD2 is a possible D gene (6 bases). Per germline, CDR1 LNHNV and CDR2 YYDKDF (reference sequence). V lost 2 bases and J lost 2, with 20 bases in between. This CDR3 contains 18 residues.

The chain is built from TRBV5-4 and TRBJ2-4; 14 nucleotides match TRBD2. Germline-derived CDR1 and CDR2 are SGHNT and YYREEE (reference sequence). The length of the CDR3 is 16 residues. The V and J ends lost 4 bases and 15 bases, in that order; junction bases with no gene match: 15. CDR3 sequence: CASSPGTSGSGVVPYF. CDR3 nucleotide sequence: TGTGCCAGCAGCCCCGGGACTAGCGGGAGTGGGGTCGTTCCGTACTTC.

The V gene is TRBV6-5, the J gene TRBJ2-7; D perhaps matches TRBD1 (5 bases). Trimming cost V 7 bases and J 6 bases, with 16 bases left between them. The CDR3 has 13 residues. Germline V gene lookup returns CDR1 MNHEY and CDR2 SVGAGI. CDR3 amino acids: CASTWRWGSEQYF. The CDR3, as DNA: TGTGCCAGCACTTGGCGGTGGGGCAGCGAGCAGTACTTC.

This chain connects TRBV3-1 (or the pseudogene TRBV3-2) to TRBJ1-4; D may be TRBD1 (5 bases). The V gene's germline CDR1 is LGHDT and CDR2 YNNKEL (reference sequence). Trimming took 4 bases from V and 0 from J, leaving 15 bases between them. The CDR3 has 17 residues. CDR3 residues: CASSRNRQTATNEKLFF. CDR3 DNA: TGTGCCAGCAGCCGAAATAGACAGACTGCAACTAATGAAAAACTGTTTTTT.